The 5 T cell receptor beta chains given below trace back to one sample, sequenced in a study of T cell responses to AZD1222 COVID-19 vaccine. Assay used: immunoSEQ multiplex PCR; TCRdb lists only in-frame clones, some missing. The sample records roughly 120,000 clones, about 85% being singletons. The source material was peripheral blood, sampled on day 0 of AZD1222 vaccination. The receptors come from an adult in good health.

The genes are TRBV6-5 and TRBJ1-2; a weak D match, TRBD1 (5 bases). Germline CDR1 MNHEY, CDR2 SVGAGI. This CDR3 region has 15 residues. Trimming shortened V by 5 bases and J by 4 bases, and 17 bases separated the two germline ends. The CDR3 nucleotides read TGTGCCAGCAGTCTCCGGGACGGACTTTTCTATGGCTACACCTTC. This gives the protein CASSLRDGLFYGYTF.

The chain couples TRBV11-2 to TRBJ2-7, with D unresolved. Trimming left V 3 bases short and J 7 bases short, with 16 bases between. The CDR3 is 14 amino acids. Looked up from germline, CDR1 is SGHAT and CDR2 is FQNNGV. The CDR3 reads CASSFMDGGVEQYF. As DNA, the CDR3 is TGTGCCAGCAGCTTTATGGACGGCGGAGTAGAGCAGTACTTC.

This clone was recorded once. The genes are TRBV3-1 (or the pseudogene TRBV3-2) and TRBJ1-3; 9 bases are shared with TRBD1. The length of the CDR3 is 19 residues. Germline trimming cut 4 bases from V and 0 bases from J; bases unmatched to any gene: 13. In germline, CDR1 is LGHDT, CDR2 YNNKEL (reference sequence). DNA of the CDR3: TGTGCCAGCAGCCGCCTTAGGGACAGGGAGGCCCGCTCTGGAAACACCATATATTTT. It yields the protein CASSRLRDREARSGNTIYF.

This clone has only a few counts. The chain carries TRBV24-1 and TRBJ1-1; tentatively, D is TRBD1 (5 bases). Germline V gene lookup returns CDR1 KGHDR and CDR2 SFDVKD. Trimming pared 7 bases from V and 4 bases from J, leaving 15 bases between. The CDR3 totals 14 residues. The CDR3 coding sequence is TGTGCCACCAGGGCAGGCGGGGCCTCCACTGAAGCTTTCTTT. Protein sequence: CATRAGGASTEAFF.

V and J are TRBV9 and TRBJ2-1; D is unresolved. V was shortened by 4 bases and J by 6 bases, with 8 bases between the two germline ends. Germline CDR1 reads SGDLS; CDR2 reads YYNGEE. CDR3 length: 12 residues. The CDR3 protein is CASSYHLNEQFF. CDR3 coding DNA: TGTGCCAGCAGCTATCACCTCAATGAGCAGTTCTTC.